A single sample gave rise to the 8 T cell receptor beta chains below, sequenced in a study of identical twins. TCRdb re-called the 5' RACE reads through MiXCR, storing one row per CDR3 protein. In the table there are some 460,000 distinct CDR3 sequences, approximately 15% of which are singletons. The same sample was also studied in work on yellow fever vaccine responses in identical twins.

Sequencing was carried out using CD4+ T cells sorted from blood. The receptors were sampled from a woman younger than 35 in good health.

This clonotype was observed a handful of times. The chain carries TRBV12-3 or TRBV12-4 and TRBJ1-4; no clear D. Trimming left V 3 bases short and J 0 bases short, with 5 bases between. This CDR3 has 14 amino acids. The CDR3 loop reads CASSLLPTNEKLFF. CDR3 bases: TGTGCCAGCAGTTTGTTGCCAACTAATGAAAAACTGTTTTTT.

This clonotype has only a few counts. This rearrangement joins TRBV12-3 or TRBV12-4 to TRBJ2-5; D gene ambiguous. The CDR3 is made up of 13 amino acids. Deletions cut 5 bases from V and 5 bases from J, with 12 bases between. CDR3 bases: TGTGCCAGCAGTCAAGATGGGGTGGAGACCCAGTACTTC. As protein: CASSQDGVETQYF.

This sequence joins TRBV7-9 and TRBJ2-7, with D perhaps matching TRBD1 (5 bases). V lost 5 bases and J 3 bases, leaving 14 bases between the germline ends. The germline CDR1 and CDR2 sequences are SEHNR and FQNEAQ (reference sequence). There are 14 residues in the CDR3. The CDR3 protein is CASSLGDTDYEQYF. The CDR3 nucleotides read TGTGCCAGCAGCCTAGGGGATACGGACTACGAGCAGTACTTC.

V is TRBV28 and J is TRBJ2-7, with TRBD2 identical over 7 bases. CDR1 and CDR2 (germline): MDHEN, SYDVKM. CDR3 length: 14 amino acids. Trimming at V came to 6 bases and at J to 2 bases, leaving 7 bases not matched to a gene. The CDR3 loop is CASRAGGRAYEQYF. The DNA of the CDR3 is TGTGCCAGCAGGGCGGGCGGGAGAGCCTACGAGCAGTACTTC.

This clonotype was detected ten times or more. The CDR3 spells CASSPQERSTDTQYF. Here the CDR3 DNA reads TGTGCCAGCAGTCCCCAGGAGCGGAGCACAGATACGCAGTATTTT. The chain couples TRBV12-3 or TRBV12-4 to TRBJ2-3; D is possibly TRBD2 (5 bases). The CDR3 totals 15 residues. V was pared by 5 bases and J by 0 bases, with 12 bases between.

The sample holds many counts of this clonotype. This chain joins TRBV3-1 and TRBJ2-1; 8 nucleotides match TRBD2. The junction had 8 bases not matched to a gene; V was cut back by 4 bases and J by 0 bases. The germline V gene encodes CDR1 LGHDT and CDR2 YNNKEL (reference sequence). There are 17 residues in the CDR3. CDR3 region: CASSPGGGIGSYNEQFF. DNA of the CDR3: TGTGCCAGCAGCCCCGGGGGGGGGATCGGCTCCTACAATGAGCAGTTCTTC.

The chain has TRBV30 and TRBJ2-1, with D uncertain. Germline-derived CDR1 and CDR2 are GTSNPN and SVGIG (reference sequence). Between the trimmed V and J ends, which lost 3 bases and 5 bases, there was a span of 8 bases. The CDR3 is made up of 12 amino acids. The CDR3 region is CAWSPIDNEQFF. As DNA, the CDR3 is TGTGCCTGGAGCCCTATCGACAATGAGCAGTTCTTC.

This clonotype showed up many times. The CDR3 DNA is TGCGCCAGCAGCTTGGGGGACAGGGCCTACGAGCAGTACTTC. Its protein product is CASSLGDRAYEQYF. The chain employs TRBV5-1 and TRBJ2-7; 9 bases map to TRBD1. Trimming at V came to 0 bases and at J to 2 bases, leaving 0 bases not matched to a gene. CDR3 length: 14 amino acids. CDR1 is SGHRS, CDR2 YFSETQ, per germline.